These T cell receptor beta chains were read from a single sample in a study of spatial heterogeneity in lung cancer. Each CDR3 protein gets one entry after TCRdb re-called the 5' RACE reads with MiXCR. The sample comprises 17,000 or so distinct CDR3 sequences, around 9.6% of which are singletons, and less than 25% rests with the top ten. Sequencing used PBMCs, obtained at follow-up. These receptors came from a male donor with early-stage non-small cell lung cancer. The CDR3 runs from the conserved cysteine through the conserved F or W. D genes are given only for firm matches. Only part of the rows carry a size: once, few, many, or a class if the clone is expanded.

>TRBD1|TRBJ2-3|TRBV18|many
TGTGCCAGCTCACCACCGAGGTCGGGACAGGGGGCTGGCACAGATACGCAGTATTTT
CASSPPRSGQGAGTDTQYF
>-|TRBJ1-2|TRBV10-3|few
TGTGCCATCAGTGAGTCTGCCCAGGGACGTGGCTACACCTTC
CAISESAQGRGYTF
>-|TRBJ1-2|TRBV7-8|many
TGTGCCAGCAGCTTAGATGGCCAGGGGTATGGCTACACCTTC
CASSLDGQGYGYTF
>-|TRBJ1-1|TRBV5-1|many
TGCGCCAGCAGCCCCCTACAGGGAGGGAACACTGAAGCTTTCTTT
CASSPLQGGNTEAFF
>TRBD1|TRBJ1-2|TRBV10-3|few
TGTGCCATCAGTGAGTCACCGACAGGGGCTAACTATGGCTACACCTTC
CAISESPTGANYGYTF
>-|TRBJ2-7|TRBV2|many
TGTGCCAGTGGTACTTACGAGCAGTACTTC
CASGTYEQYF
>TRBD2|TRBJ2-1|TRBV29-1|many
TGCAGCGTTGAAGACCCCCAGCGGGACCACAATGAGCAGTTCTTC
CSVEDPQRDHNEQFF
>-|TRBJ2-7|TRBV5-1|-
TGCGCCAGCAGCCTACTACCTAGCGAGACCTACGAGCAGTACTTC
CASSLLPSETYEQYF
>-|TRBJ2-2|TRBV5-1|-
TGCGCCAGCAGCAGTGGCAGAAACACCGGGGAGCTGTTTTTT
CASSSGRNTGELFF
>-|TRBJ2-3|TRBV5-1|many
TGCGCCAGCAGCGGCGGGGTCGCAGATACGCAGTATTTT
CASSGGVADTQYF
>-|TRBJ2-3|TRBV28|many
TGTGCCAGCAGTCCGCCGGAGGCCCACACAGATACGCAGTATTTT
CASSPPEAHTDTQYF
>-|TRBJ2-7|TRBV20-1|many
TGCAGTGCCGACGAGGAGGGCTCCTACGAGCAGTACTTC
CSADEEGSYEQYF
>-|TRBJ2-4|TRBV18|many
TGTGCCAGCTCACCTGCTGAGGGGAACATTCAGTACTTC
CASSPAEGNIQYF
>-|TRBJ2-7|TRBV5-1|-
TGCGCCAGCAGCTTGACGGCAGGGGGGAGCGAGCAGTACTTC
CASSLTAGGSEQYF
>TRBD2|TRBJ2-3|TRBV20-1|many
TGCAGTGCTAGACCGGGACTAGCGGGGGGTCGGGGCGCAGATACGCAGTATTTT
CSARPGLAGGRGADTQYF
>-|TRBJ2-3|TRBV5-6|many
TGTGCCAGCAGCGAATCGACAGGTCTGGGGTTAACAGATACGCAGTATTTT
CASSESTGLGLTDTQYF
>TRBD1|TRBJ1-1|TRBV2|-
TGTGCCAGCAGTGGACAGGGGGCGCCGGAAACTGAAGCTTTCTTT
CASSGQGAPETEAFF
>TRBD1|TRBJ2-7|TRBV7-9|medium-sized
TGTGCCAGCAGCTTCGGACAGGGTACGGGCGAGCAGTACTTC
CASSFGQGTGEQYF
>-|TRBJ2-3|TRBV7-9|few
TGTGCCAGCAGCTTAGTGGGGGGGCCGGATACGCAGTATTTT
CASSLVGGPDTQYF
>-|TRBJ2-1|TRBV7-9|many
TGTGCCAGCAGCTTAGGTGGGGCCAATGAGCAGTTCTTC
CASSLGGANEQFF